What follows are 30 T cell receptor beta chains derived from one specimen sequenced in a study of OX40 agonist ivuxolimab in advanced cancers. TCRdb's copy holds only in-frame clones and misses some; the assay was immunoSEQ multiplex PCR. The table includes tens of thousands of clones, approximately 86% detected once. This specimen consisted of CD4+ or CD8+ T cells sorted from blood, obtained in a trial of the OX40 agonist ivuxolimab. The source is an adult with an advanced solid tumor such as melanoma, head and neck, liver or kidney cancer.

The chain has TRBV5-1 and TRBJ2-7, with 9 bases fitting TRBD1. The V and J ends lost 4 bases and 5 bases, in that order; junction bases with no gene match: 1. The CDR3 length is 12 residues. CDR1 and CDR2 from the germline V gene are SGHRS and YFSETQ. The CDR3 bases are TGCGCCAGCAGCCGGACAGGGGACGAGCAGTACTTC. It codes for CASSRTGDEQYF.

The J gene is TRBJ1-3, the V gene TRBV28; TRBD1 aligns across 7 bases. The V gene end was trimmed by 2 bases and the J gene end by 4 bases; junction bases not matched to a gene: 11. CDR3 length: 17 residues. Germline CDR1 is MDHEN and CDR2 is SYDVKM. The CDR3 protein is CASSLAVGGGGGNTIYF. Here the CDR3 DNA reads TGTGCCAGCAGTTTAGCCGTGGGAGGGGGCGGCGGAAACACCATATATTTT.

This chain uses TRBV27 with TRBJ2-1; D is ambiguous. With 4 bases removed from V and 9 bases from J, the gap between germline ends came to 16 bases. The CDR3 has 14 residues. Germline V lookup: CDR1 MNHEY, CDR2 SMNVEV (reference sequence). Here the CDR3 DNA reads TGTGCCAGCAGTTCCCTGGACGGGCCCAGTGAGCAGTTCTTC. Translation: CASSSLDGPSEQFF.

This clone came up once. DNA of the CDR3: TGCGCCAGCAGCCAAGTAGGCTCAGAGACCCAGTACTTC. Translation gives CASSQVGSETQYF. The chain has TRBV4-1 and TRBJ2-5; D not certain. Germline CDR1 is MGHRA and CDR2 is YSYEKL. Trimming stripped 1 base from V and 4 bases from J, with 7 bases between. This CDR3 has 13 residues.

The chain couples TRBV9 to TRBJ2-3, with 9 bases lining up with TRBD1. The CDR3 is 18 amino acids. J was trimmed by 6 bases and V by 3 bases; bases with no gene match: 17. The germline V gene has CDR1 SGDLS and CDR2 YYNGEE. The CDR3 here is CASSAYMGGTGSRDTQYF. The CDR3 DNA follows: TGTGCCAGCAGCGCGTATATGGGCGGGACAGGGAGTAGGGATACGCAGTATTTT.

The chain combines TRBV4-1 with TRBJ2-7, with D possibly being TRBD2 (6 bases). From germline, CDR1 is MGHRA and CDR2 YSYEKL. The CDR3 sequence is 16 residues long. Trimming left V 0 bases short and J 2 bases short, with 14 bases between. The CDR3 here is CASSQDTREIPYEQYF. The CDR3 bases are TGCGCCAGCAGCCAAGATACACGGGAGATCCCCTACGAGCAGTACTTC.

This chain uses TRBV18 with TRBJ2-5; D is possibly TRBD1 or TRBD2 (5 bases each). This CDR3 spans 15 amino acids. The germline V and J ends were trimmed by 8 bases and 5 bases, with 21 bases remaining between them. Germline CDR1 and CDR2: KGHSH and LQKENI. The DNA of the CDR3 is TGTGCCAGCGCTTCCGGGACGGCCCTTAGGGAGACCCAGTACTTC. Amino acids: CASASGTALRETQYF. Filled out from reference TRBV18 and TRBJ2-5, the complete variable domain reads NAGVMQNPRHLVRRRGQEARLRCSPMKGHSHVYWYRQLPEEGLKFMVYLQKENIIDESGMPKERFSAEFPKEGPSILRIQQVVRGDSAAYFCASASGTALRETQYFGPGTRLLVL.

The chain is built from TRBV11-2 and TRBJ2-7; D remains ambiguous. CDR1 is SGHAT, CDR2 FQNNGV, per germline. V lost 0 bases, J lost 5 bases, and 11 bases lay in between. The CDR3 sequence is 14 residues long. CDR3 sequence reads: CASSLDTGDHEQYF. CDR3 DNA: TGTGCCAGCAGCTTAGATACGGGTGACCACGAGCAGTACTTC.

This clone showed up just once. J is TRBJ2-5 and V is TRBV30, with 8 bases aligning to TRBD2. The V segment lost 5 bases and the J segment 4 bases; nucleotides outside the gene matches: 0. Per germline, CDR1 GTSNPN and CDR2 SVGIG (reference sequence). The CDR3 has 11 residues. The CDR3 nucleotides read TGTGCCTGGGGACTAGCAGAGACCCAGTACTTC. Translation: CAWGLAETQYF.

V is TRBV6-5 and J is TRBJ2-2, with TRBD2 matching over 7 bases. The ends lost 0 bases at V and 2 bases at J; junction bases unmatched: 3. The CDR3 length is 16 residues. The germline CDR1 and CDR2 sequences are MNHEY and SVGAGI. CDR3 in amino acids: CASSYSTAGNTGELFF. The CDR3 bases are TGTGCCAGCAGTTACTCGACAGCGGGAAACACCGGGGAGCTGTTTTTT.

This clone was recorded at least ten times. The rearrangement links TRBV11-2 to TRBJ2-4; possibly TRBD1 for D (5 bases). The CDR3 loop spans 15 amino acids. Trimming pared 2 bases from V and 3 bases from J, leaving 11 bases between. The V gene's germline CDR1 is SGHAT and CDR2 FQNNGV. CDR3 sequence: CASSLQTEYKNIQYF. The CDR3 coding sequence is TGTGCCAGCAGCTTACAGACAGAGTACAAAAACATTCAGTACTTC.

V gene TRBV7-2 combines with J gene TRBJ1-2; TRBD1 might be the D (5 bases). This CDR3 has 12 amino acids. Trimming removed 5 bases at V and 5 bases at J, with 9 bases between. Germline V CDR1 and CDR2: SGHTA, FQGNSA. The CDR3 region has the DNA TGTGCCAGCAGCCCCGACAGATATGGCTACACCTTC. Protein product: CASSPDRYGYTF.

The V call is TRBV11-3, the J call TRBJ2-1, with a tentative D call TRBD1 (6 bases). This CDR3 comprises 15 residues. The ends were cut back, 6 bases at V and 9 bases at J, with 21 bases in the middle. Per germline, CDR1 SGHNT and CDR2 YENEEA. CDR3 sequence reads: CASSSITGLQGEQFF. The CDR3 nucleotides read TGTGCCAGCAGTTCCATAACAGGGCTCCAGGGTGAGCAGTTCTTC.

The chain joins TRBV10-3 to TRBJ1-1, with D unclear. The CDR3 consists of 14 residues. The V and J ends lost 6 bases and 2 bases respectively, with 13 bases between them. Germline-derived CDR1 and CDR2 are ENHRY and SYGVKD. In nucleotides, the CDR3 is TGTGCCATCAGGCGGCGGGGTCTCAACACTGAAGCTTTCTTT. Residues: CAIRRRGLNTEAFF.

The rearrangement links TRBV7-2 to TRBJ2-5, with D unresolved. This CDR3 contains 13 residues. The V end lost 1 base, the J end lost 5 bases, and 8 bases lay between the germline ends. CDR1 is SGHTA and CDR2 is FQGNSA in the germline V gene. In DNA form, the CDR3 reads TGTGCCAGCAGCTTAGGGTTTGGCGAGACCCAGTACTTC. Residues: CASSLGFGETQYF.

The chain recombines TRBV5-8 with TRBJ2-3, with 8 bases matching TRBD1. From germline, CDR1 is SGHTS and CDR2 YDEGEE. V was clipped by 4 bases and J by 0 bases; unmatched bases: 10. This CDR3 is 17 amino acids long. The CDR3 DNA reads TGTGCCAGCAGCGCTCCGGACAGGGCGTCTAGCACAGATACGCAGTATTTT. Translation: CASSAPDRASSTDTQYF.

The CDR3 here is CACARGTLASTDTQYF. The CDR3 coding sequence is TGTGCCTGCGCGCGCGGGACATTGGCTAGCACAGATACGCAGTATTTT. The V and J genes are TRBV30 and TRBJ2-3; possibly TRBD1 or TRBD2 for D (6 bases each). The V gene lost 6 bases and the J gene lost 0 bases, with 19 bases spanning the gap. Germline V gene sequence: CDR1 GTSNPN, CDR2 SVGIG (reference sequence). This CDR3 comprises 16 residues.

The rearrangement uses TRBV12-5 and TRBJ1-1, with TRBD1 identical over 9 bases. The V gene's germline CDR1 is LGHNT and CDR2 FRNRAP. Unmatched junction bases numbered 10, after V lost 2 bases and J lost 3 bases. This CDR3 has 17 amino acids. CDR3 in DNA: TGTGCTAGTGGTTTGATTTGGGGGACAGGGAGCGACACTGAAGCTTTCTTT. This encodes CASGLIWGTGSDTEAFF.

This clone has just a few counts. The J gene is TRBJ1-5, the V gene TRBV28; D call uncertain. Germline assignment: CDR1 MDHEN and CDR2 SYDVKM. CDR3 length equals 13 residues. The V gene lost 4 bases and the J gene lost 1 base, with 5 bases spanning the gap. The CDR3 loop reads CASSSRSNQPQHF. The DNA of the CDR3 is TGTGCCAGCAGTTCCCGGAGCAATCAGCCCCAGCATTTT.

The genes are TRBV25-1 and TRBJ2-3; no clear D. CDR3 size: 13 residues. Germline CDR1 MGHDK, CDR2 SYGVNS. Trimming cost V 6 bases and J 2 bases, with 9 bases left between them. The CDR3 coding sequence is TGTGCCAGCAGGTCGCGGACCACAGATACGCAGTATTTT. This gives the protein CASRSRTTDTQYF.

The chain carries TRBV6-4 and TRBJ2-2; D unresolved. This CDR3 has 12 residues. V gave up 5 bases and J gave up 7 bases, with 8 bases separating them. Germline V lookup: CDR1 MRHNA, CDR2 SNTAGT. For the CDR3, the DNA is TGTGCCAGCAGTCGATCCGGCGGGGAGCTGTTTTTT. Its protein product is CASSRSGGELFF.

The J gene is TRBJ2-6, the V gene TRBV7-6; D unresolved. Between the trimmed V and J ends, which lost 5 bases and 1 base, there was a span of 12 bases. Germline lookup yields CDR1 SGHVS and CDR2 FNYEAQ. The CDR3 totals 16 residues. CDR3 loop: CASSRSTVSGANVLTF. The CDR3, as DNA: TGTGCCAGCAGCCGATCGACGGTGTCTGGGGCCAACGTCCTGACTTTC.

The chain recombines TRBV19 with TRBJ1-2, with D possibly TRBD1 on 6 matching bases. Trimming stripped 3 bases from V and 2 bases from J, with 13 bases between. This CDR3 region has 15 residues. The germline CDR1 and CDR2 sequences are LNHDA and SQIVND (reference sequence). Here the CDR3 reads CASSITGSLNYGYTF. DNA for the CDR3: TGTGCCAGTAGTATCACAGGGTCCCTAAACTATGGCTACACCTTC.

The gene calls are TRBV27 and TRBJ2-7; D is possibly TRBD2 (5 bases). Germline CDR1 reads MNHEY; CDR2 reads SMNVEV (reference sequence). The CDR3 has 14 residues. V lost 2 bases to trimming and J lost 3 bases, with 11 bases between them. This CDR3 is CASSLGIRGYEQYF. In DNA form, the CDR3 reads TGTGCCAGCAGTTTAGGCATTCGGGGCTACGAGCAGTACTTC.

This clone was seen once. The gene calls are TRBV27 and TRBJ1-1, with D unresolved. This CDR3 contains 13 residues. Germline CDR1 is MNHEY and CDR2 is SMNVEV (reference sequence). Trimming removed 2 bases at V and 5 bases at J, with 9 bases between. Here the CDR3 reads CASSLNGRTEAFF. The CDR3, as DNA: TGTGCCAGCAGTTTAAACGGGAGGACTGAAGCTTTCTTT.

This clone was recorded only once. V gene TRBV7-8 combines with J gene TRBJ1-1, with D uncertain. Germline V gene sequence: CDR1 SGHVS, CDR2 FQNEAQ. V was clipped by 1 base and J by 3 bases, with 9 bases between them. The CDR3 loop spans 14 amino acids. The CDR3 is CASSLEAGYTEAFF. The CDR3 DNA sequence: TGTGCCAGCAGCTTAGAGGCCGGCTACACTGAAGCTTTCTTT.

The CDR3 region is CASARDSSGNTIYF. The DNA of the CDR3 is TGTGCCAGTGCCAGGGATAGCTCTGGAAACACCATATATTTT. The chain couples TRBV19 to TRBJ1-3; D perhaps matches TRBD1 (5 bases). CDR3 length: 14 residues. The germline V gene encodes CDR1 LNHDA and CDR2 SQIVND (reference sequence). The ends were cut back, 8 bases at V and 0 bases at J, with 11 bases in the middle.

The chain carries TRBV7-8 and TRBJ1-1; the D is unclear. The CDR3 spans 11 residues. V was trimmed by 1 base and J by 8 bases, leaving 5 bases between them. The germline V gene has CDR1 SGHVS and CDR2 FQNEAQ. DNA for the CDR3: TGTGCCAGCAGCTTAGGAGGGGAAGCTTTCTTT. This sequence encodes CASSLGGEAFF.

This clone came up once. The J gene is TRBJ2-1, the V gene TRBV19; 10 nucleotides align to TRBD2. The germline V gene encodes CDR1 LNHDA and CDR2 SQIVND (reference sequence). The V and J ends lost 5 bases and 3 bases, in that order; junction bases with no gene match: 7. This CDR3 is built from 16 residues. This CDR3 is CASSPSGRAFYNEQFF. The CDR3 region has the DNA TGTGCCAGTAGTCCAAGCGGGAGGGCGTTCTACAATGAGCAGTTCTTC.

The chain links TRBV18 to TRBJ2-2, with D tentatively TRBD2 (5 bases). V was clipped by 0 bases and J by 2 bases, with 10 bases between them. Germline CDR1 reads KGHSH; CDR2 reads LQKENI. The CDR3 runs 16 residues. The CDR3 loop is CASSPPAGINTGELFF. DNA for the CDR3: TGTGCCAGCTCACCACCGGCCGGGATTAACACCGGGGAGCTGTTTTTT.